These T cell receptor beta chains were read from a single sample in a study of blood T cell repertoires in COVID-19. The repertoire was sequenced with immunoSEQ multiplex PCR; TCRdb's copy has only in-frame clones and lacks some. This sample carries about 300,000 clones, around 90% of them seen once, and the ten largest clones take 1% to 1.5%. Material: peripheral blood. These receptors were collected from a man in his 70s with acute or convalescent COVID-19. Both conserved end residues are part of each CDR3. Each record gives: clone size, V gene, J gene, D gene, CDR3 DNA, CDR3 protein. The D gene is left open where the match is weak. Size values are once, few and many counts, or a class for expanded clones, and some rows have none.

clone_size: NA; v_call: TRBV5-5; j_call: TRBJ1-5; d_call: TRBD1; cdr3_nt: TGTGCCAGCACCCATGATACGGACAGGGCCCAGCCCCAGCATTTT; cdr3_aa: CASTHDTDRAQPQHF
clone_size: NA; v_call: TRBV10-1; j_call: TRBJ2-6; d_call: NA; cdr3_nt: TGCGCCAGCTGGATCGCTGACAGTCCGGGACATAGCTCTGGGGCCAACGTCCTGACTTTC; cdr3_aa: CASWIADSPGHSSGANVLTF
clone_size: few; v_call: TRBV28; j_call: TRBJ1-2; d_call: TRBD1; cdr3_nt: TGTGCCAGCAGTATCCGCCAGGGGGCCTATGGCTACACCTTC; cdr3_aa: CASSIRQGAYGYTF
clone_size: NA; v_call: TRBV3-1/TRBV3-2; j_call: TRBJ1-3; d_call: NA; cdr3_nt: TGTGCCAGCAGCCTACGGGGAGACTCTGGAAACACCATATATTTT; cdr3_aa: CASSLRGDSGNTIYF
clone_size: few; v_call: TRBV19; j_call: TRBJ1-6; d_call: NA; cdr3_nt: TGTGCCAGTAGTCCTACCGGTTTAACCCTCCACTTT; cdr3_aa: CASSPTGLTLHF
clone_size: NA; v_call: TRBV7-7; j_call: TRBJ2-1; d_call: TRBD2; cdr3_nt: TGTGCCAGCAGCACCCGACTAGCGGGATACAATGAGCAGTTCTTC; cdr3_aa: CASSTRLAGYNEQFF
clone_size: NA; v_call: TRBV30; j_call: TRBJ1-4; d_call: TRBD1; cdr3_nt: TGTGCCTGGAGTGTAACGGCAGGGGGGAATGAAAAACTGTTTTTT; cdr3_aa: CAWSVTAGGNEKLFF
clone_size: once; v_call: TRBV30; j_call: TRBJ1-1; d_call: NA; cdr3_nt: TGTGCCTGGAGCCGACAGTTGAAGAACACTGAAGCTTTCTTT; cdr3_aa: CAWSRQLKNTEAFF
clone_size: NA; v_call: TRBV21-1; j_call: TRBJ2-1; d_call: NA; cdr3_nt: TGTGCCAGCAGCAGCCTTAGCGGGGGGGCGTACAATGAGCAGTTCTTC; cdr3_aa: CASSSLSGGAYNEQFF
clone_size: NA; v_call: TRBV9; j_call: TRBJ1-4; d_call: TRBD1; cdr3_nt: TGTGCCAGCAGCGTAGCCGAGGGGGCCTATGAAAAACTGTTTTTT; cdr3_aa: CASSVAEGAYEKLFF
clone_size: NA; v_call: TRBV6-5; j_call: TRBJ1-6; d_call: TRBD1; cdr3_nt: TGTGCCAGCAGACAGGGGAGCTCCTATAATTCACCCCTCCACTTT; cdr3_aa: CASRQGSSYNSPLHF
clone_size: once; v_call: TRBV7-9; j_call: TRBJ1-5; d_call: TRBD1; cdr3_nt: TGTGCCAGCAGCTCCTCGACAGGGGAGGTTTTAACGCAGCATTTT; cdr3_aa: CASSSSTGEVLTQHF
clone_size: NA; v_call: TRBV19; j_call: TRBJ1-2; d_call: TRBD1; cdr3_nt: TGTGCCAGTAGGCAGGGGGGAGGCTACACCTTC; cdr3_aa: CASRQGGGYTF
clone_size: few; v_call: TRBV14; j_call: TRBJ2-5; d_call: NA; cdr3_nt: TGTGCCAGCAGCCTCTTGGCCGGGGCCCAGTACTTC; cdr3_aa: CASSLLAGAQYF
clone_size: NA; v_call: TRBV4-3; j_call: TRBJ2-5; d_call: NA; cdr3_nt: TGCGCCAGCAGCCAGGTCTTCGGGAGTAACGTAGAGACCCAGTACTTC; cdr3_aa: CASSQVFGSNVETQYF
clone_size: NA; v_call: TRBV18; j_call: TRBJ2-7; d_call: TRBD2; cdr3_nt: TGTGCCAGCTCACCCGCCCGGGGGGTATCGGGCGAGCAGTACTTC; cdr3_aa: CASSPARGVSGEQYF
clone_size: NA; v_call: TRBV6-2/TRBV6-3; j_call: TRBJ2-2; d_call: TRBD1; cdr3_nt: TGTGCCAGCAGTTACAGCAGGGGGTCGGACGGGGAGCTGTTTTTT; cdr3_aa: CASSYSRGSDGELFF
clone_size: NA; v_call: TRBV5-1; j_call: TRBJ2-3; d_call: NA; cdr3_nt: TGCGCCAGCAGCTTGGGATTCCCAGGGGGCACAGATACGCAGTATTTT; cdr3_aa: CASSLGFPGGTDTQYF
clone_size: NA; v_call: TRBV6-9; j_call: TRBJ1-1; d_call: NA; cdr3_nt: TGTGCCAGCAAAGGGACCTCGGCGGCGGCGGGGTTGAACACTGAAGCTTTCTTT; cdr3_aa: CASKGTSAAAGLNTEAFF
clone_size: NA; v_call: TRBV6-4; j_call: TRBJ2-5; d_call: TRBD2; cdr3_nt: TGTGCCACCGCGTGGGCTAGCGGGAGGGGTCCCCAAGAGACCCAGTACTTC; cdr3_aa: CATAWASGRGPQETQYF
clone_size: NA; v_call: TRBV15; j_call: TRBJ1-4; d_call: NA; cdr3_nt: TGTGCCACCAGCCGTACAGATCCTAATGAAAAACTGTTTTTT; cdr3_aa: CATSRTDPNEKLFF
clone_size: few; v_call: TRBV4-1; j_call: TRBJ2-2; d_call: NA; cdr3_nt: TGCGCCAGCAGCCAAGTAAGCGGGACACACACGAACACCGGGGAGCTGTTTTTT; cdr3_aa: CASSQVSGTHTNTGELFF
clone_size: NA; v_call: TRBV6-5; j_call: TRBJ1-1; d_call: NA; cdr3_nt: TGTGCCAGCAGTTACTCGTGGCAGTTGAAAGACACTGAAGCTTTCTTT; cdr3_aa: CASSYSWQLKDTEAFF
clone_size: few; v_call: TRBV19; j_call: TRBJ1-5; d_call: NA; cdr3_nt: TGTGCCAGTAGGGACAGCCATAGCAATCAGCCCCAGCATTTT; cdr3_aa: CASRDSHSNQPQHF
clone_size: NA; v_call: TRBV5-1; j_call: TRBJ2-5; d_call: NA; cdr3_nt: TGCGCCAGCAGCTTGTTAACTAGTGTACAAGAGACCCAGTACTTC; cdr3_aa: CASSLLTSVQETQYF
clone_size: few; v_call: TRBV7-2; j_call: TRBJ2-2; d_call: TRBD1; cdr3_nt: TGTGCCAGCAGCTCGAGACAGGGGGCAGACGGGGAGCTGTTTTTT; cdr3_aa: CASSSRQGADGELFF
clone_size: NA; v_call: TRBV28; j_call: TRBJ1-5; d_call: NA; cdr3_nt: TGTGCCAGCAGTCTGGACACGAGCAATCAGCCCCAGCATTTT; cdr3_aa: CASSLDTSNQPQHF